This T cell receptor beta chain was found in a study of blood T cell repertoires in COVID-19. Sequencing used immunoSEQ multiplex PCR; TCRdb keeps in-frame clones, though not all of them. The table records more than 300,000 clones, roughly 87% of them present only once. V was pared by 7 bases and J by 9 bases, with 16 bases between. Per germline, CDR1 SNHLY and CDR2 FYNNEI. The length of the CDR3 is 13 residues. The sample consisted of PBMCs or T cells enriched from blood (not recorded which). The source of this sequence is a woman aged 45 to 65 who had recovered from COVID-19. The chain couples TRBV2 to TRBJ1-5; D perhaps matches TRBD1 (6 bases). As DNA, the CDR3 is TGTGCCAGCACCCGGACAGCTATGGGGCCCCAGCATTTT. This translates into CASTRTAMGPQHF.